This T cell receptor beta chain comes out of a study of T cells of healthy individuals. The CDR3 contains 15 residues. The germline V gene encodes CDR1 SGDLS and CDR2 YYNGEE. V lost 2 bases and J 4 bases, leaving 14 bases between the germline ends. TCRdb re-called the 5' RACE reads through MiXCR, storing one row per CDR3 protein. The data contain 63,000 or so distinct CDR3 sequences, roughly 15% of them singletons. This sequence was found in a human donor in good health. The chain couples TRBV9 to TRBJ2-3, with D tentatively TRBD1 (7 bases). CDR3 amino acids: CASSVLSGGSDTQYF. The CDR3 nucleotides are TGTGCCAGCAGCGTTCTCTCAGGGGGGTCAGATACGCAGTATTTT.